Below, one T cell receptor beta chain is given with its context. Germline CDR1 reads GTSNPN; CDR2 reads SVGIG (reference sequence). CDR3 length equals 17 residues. V dropped 2 bases and J dropped 5; count of bases not matched to a gene: 16. These data are taken from a study of blood T cell repertoires in COVID-19. Study-level background: Sites across the United States, Italy and Spain contributed samples from acute and convalescent COVID-19. Sources were T cells, B-cell-depleted T cells, or PBMCs; the material itself was cDNA or gDNA.

Libraries were prepared by immunoSEQ multiplex PCR; TCRdb keeps only in-frame clonotypes and omits some of them. The table records a few hundred thousand clones, more than 85% of them present only once. The V and J genes are TRBV30 and TRBJ2-5; TRBD1 matches at 8 bases. Sequencing was performed on peripheral blood. This TCR was sampled from a man aged 30 to 39 with acute or convalescent COVID-19. DNA for the CDR3: TGTGCCTGGAGTATTACGCTATTCGGACAGGGTGGGGAGACCCAGTACTTC. Protein: CAWSITLFGQGGETQYF.